A selection of T cell receptor beta chains follows, all from one sample in a study of T-cell reconstitution after alpha-beta-depleted transplantation in children. TCRdb independently ran MiXCR on the PCR reads; one entry per CDR3 protein. Here the sample spans around 380,000 distinct CDR3 sequences, approximately 10% being singletons. Sequencing used PBMCs from the stem cell graft donor, obtained from the stem cell graft. These receptors all stem from a human donor who donated a stem cell graft to a child with acute myeloid leukemia. Both conserved end residues are part of each CDR3. Fields, in order: J gene, V gene, D gene, clone size, CDR3 length, CDR3 protein, CDR3 DNA. D genes are given only for firm matches. The listing skips clone size in some rows; elsewhere it reads once, few, many or a size class.

J: TRBJ2-2
V: TRBV30
D: TRBD1
size: -
length: 15
CDR3: CAWSKQGKNTGELFF
DNA: TGTGCCTGGAGTAAACAGGGGAAGAACACCGGGGAGCTGTTTTTT

J: TRBJ1-1
V: TRBV29-1
D: -
size: many
length: 11
CDR3: CSVDMNTEAFF
DNA: TGCAGCGTTGACATGAACACTGAAGCTTTCTTT

J: TRBJ1-3
V: TRBV28
D: TRBD1
size: -
length: 15
CDR3: CASKRTGHPGNTIYF
DNA: TGTGCCAGCAAGAGGACAGGTCACCCTGGAAACACCATATATTTT

J: TRBJ2-5
V: TRBV3-1
D: TRBD2
size: -
length: 20
CDR3: CASSQPLAGGPGFWEETQYF
DNA: TGTGCCAGCAGCCAACCGTTAGCGGGAGGGCCTGGGTTCTGGGAAGAGACCCAGTACTTC

J: TRBJ2-4
V: TRBV6-2/TRBV6-3
D: -
size: -
length: 14
CDR3: CASSHGRQENIQYF
DNA: TGTGCCAGCAGTCACGGGAGACAAGAAAACATTCAGTACTTC

J: TRBJ1-2
V: TRBV20-1
D: TRBD1
size: -
length: 14
CDR3: CSAMSGDSNYGYTF
DNA: TGCAGTGCTATGTCCGGGGACAGTAACTATGGCTACACCTTC

J: TRBJ2-7
V: TRBV11-1
D: TRBD2
size: -
length: 13
CDR3: CASRLAGGYEQYF
DNA: TGTGCCAGCCGACTAGCGGGAGGCTACGAGCAGTACTTC

J: TRBJ2-2
V: TRBV19
D: TRBD2
size: -
length: 16
CDR3: CASTKAGGRGTGELFF
DNA: TGTGCCAGTACAAAAGCGGGAGGGAGGGGCACCGGGGAGCTGTTTTTT

J: TRBJ2-3
V: TRBV20-1
D: TRBD2
size: -
length: 15
CDR3: CSASALAESTDTQYF
DNA: TGCAGTGCTAGCGCGCTAGCGGAAAGCACAGATACGCAGTATTTT

J: TRBJ1-5
V: TRBV12-3/TRBV12-4
D: -
size: many
length: 13
CDR3: CASSPRAREPQHF
DNA: TGTGCCAGCAGTCCTCGGGCACGGGAGCCCCAGCATTTT

J: TRBJ1-2
V: TRBV25-1
D: -
size: -
length: 15
CDR3: CASSDPDMETYGYTF
DNA: TGTGCCAGCAGTGACCCCGACATGGAGACCTATGGCTACACCTTC

J: TRBJ2-5
V: TRBV6-5
D: -
size: few
length: 18
CDR3: CASSYAPAAWEYQETQYF
DNA: TGTGCCAGCAGTTACGCCCCCGCGGCGTGGGAGTACCAAGAGACCCAGTACTTC

J: TRBJ2-3
V: TRBV10-2
D: -
size: many
length: 13
CDR3: CASSGGLTDTQYF
DNA: TGCGCCAGCAGCGGGGGTCTCACAGATACGCAGTATTTT

J: TRBJ1-2
V: TRBV4-3
D: -
size: -
length: 14
CDR3: CASSQEGGLGGYTF
DNA: TGCGCCAGCAGCCAAGAAGGGGGGCTGGGTGGCTACACCTTC

J: TRBJ1-2
V: TRBV5-1
D: -
size: -
length: 13
CDR3: CASSKDHNYGYTF
DNA: TGCGCCAGCAGTAAGGACCATAACTATGGCTACACCTTC

J: TRBJ2-7
V: TRBV2
D: -
size: few
length: 13
CDR3: CASSADLGDEQYF
DNA: TGTGCCAGCAGTGCGGATTTAGGGGACGAGCAGTACTTC

J: TRBJ1-1
V: TRBV20-1
D: -
size: many
length: 13
CDR3: CSAPDTGYAEAFF
DNA: TGCAGTGCACCCGATACAGGGTACGCTGAAGCTTTCTTT

J: TRBJ2-5
V: TRBV5-4
D: -
size: few
length: 13
CDR3: CASSLEELETQYF
DNA: TGTGCCAGCAGCTTGGAGGAATTGGAGACCCAGTACTTC